This TCR beta chain was captured in a study of T cells after yellow fever vaccination (dated by TCRdb to the late 2010s). Context from the whole study: Libraries from fractions with low cell numbers were prepared with the SMART-Seq v4 Ultra Low Input RNA kit. To follow T-cell clones before and after primary and booster YFV17D yellow fever vaccination, bulk TCR alpha and beta repertoires were sequenced over time. The cohort comprised two healthy male donors, one aged 18 to 30 and one aged 30 to 40 years. Blood was drawn at multiple timepoints before and after primary and secondary immunization, with bulk PBMC replicates and cell subsets isolated.

Cut back by 1 base and 4 bases, the V and J ends lie 10 bases apart. CDR1 and CDR2 are read off the germline V gene as LGHNA and YNFKEQ. Counted from cysteine to phenylalanine, this CDR3 has 14 amino acids. The entry retains the CDR3 DNA only, 42 bases that are in frame from base 1. On the study overall, not on this receptor specifically: FACS-sorted repertoires could contain abundant contaminating clonotypes from the bulk population, so computational filtering was required. After the booster, most clones that had expanded after primary vaccination were detected again (over 95% of CD4 and more than 85% of CD8), suggesting broad maintenance of memory. The secondary T-cell response was weaker than the primary response but faster, peaking on day 5 instead of day 15. Because only a couple of donors were included in the study, the extent to which the findings can be generalized is limited. A small share of clonotypes occurred in both CD4 and CD8 compartments, likely arising from convergent recombination.

This sample was sequenced with an Illumina NovaSeq 6000. TCR cDNA was synthesized by 5'RACE template switching, through which a universal primer site and unique molecular identifiers were introduced. Priming of cDNA synthesis was performed from both the TCR alpha and TCR beta constant segments. Library amplification involved two PCR steps, and the second step added sample barcodes and sequencing adapters. Sequencing of libraries was performed on Illumina HiSeq 2500 (2x100 bp) or NovaSeq (2x150 bp). In the original analysis: Demultiplexing of reads and collapsing into UMI consensus sequences were performed with MIGEC, and V(D)J alignment was carried out with MiXCR. Clonotypes responding to the vaccine were identified with edgeR on replicate PBMC samples, with the criteria of FDR below 0.01 and a log2 fold change above 5 up to day 15. Bulk clonotypes were assigned CD4 or CD8 identity according to which sequenced CD4 or CD8 repertoire held them at higher abundance. In-frame beta chains were kept once TCRdb had trimmed the public reads at Q25 with fastp and called clones with MiXCR. Each entry merges the rows of one CDR3 protein and shows their most common DNA and genes. V and J calls and clone size were set by TCRdb, not the authors. The sample records about 260,000 distinct CDR3 sequences, around 4.9% of which are singletons. Of the sample, roughly 3% falls within the top ten clones.

Per the publication, the treatment or condition label means: live attenuated yellow fever vaccine strain. A standard Ficoll-Paque protocol was used to isolate PBMCs from peripheral blood. Dynabeads CD4 and CD8 positive selection kits were used to isolate CD4 and CD8 T-cell fractions. RNA was extracted with TriZol from bulk PBMCs, CD4 and CD8 fractions, and dextramer-positive and dextramer-negative fractions. Remarks on this clonotype: Its target antigen remains unknown. No per-base quality is available; no much larger clone lies one base away.

The chain joins TRBV4-2 to TRBJ2-5, and the D gene may be TRBD2, 5 bases matching. The sample was CD4+ T cells sorted from PBMCs, taken on the day of the yellow fever booster vaccination. The receptor was isolated from a man in his late teens or twenties who received the YFV17D yellow fever vaccine. The CDR3 region: CASSQGAGGETQYF. The nucleotide sequence reads TGTGCCAGCAGCCAAGGGGCGGGTGGAGAGACCCAGTACTTC.